A selection of T cell receptor beta chains follows, all from one sample in a study of cytomegalovirus exposure and HLA in healthy donors. Assay: immunoSEQ multiplex PCR; the TCRdb copy retains only in-frame clones and omits some. The data hold approximately 190,000 clones, with approximately 85% observed a single time. The sample consisted of PBMCs. These receptors originate from a woman aged 18-29 years in good health and CMV-seronegative. The CDR3 runs from the conserved cysteine through the conserved F or W. The D gene is left open where the match is weak. For some rows the clone size is stated as once, few or many, or as a class when expanded; others skip it.

V	J	D	length	size	CDR3	DNA
TRBV7-9	TRBJ2-5	TRBD2	17	NA	CASSGGLAGGGTETQYF	TGTGCCAGCAGCGGGGGACTAGCGGGAGGGGGTACGGAGACCCAGTACTTC
TRBV7-9	TRBJ2-1	NA	15	NA	CASFRSGRDYNEQFF	TGTGCCAGCTTCCGTTCTGGGCGGGATTACAATGAGCAGTTCTTC
TRBV27	TRBJ2-5	NA	14	NA	CASSTTTKGETQYF	TGTGCCAGCAGTACGACGACAAAGGGGGAGACCCAGTACTTC
TRBV6-5	TRBJ1-1	TRBD1	14	few	CASSPTGPNTEAFF	TGTGCCAGCAGTCCGACAGGGCCGAACACTGAAGCTTTCTTT
TRBV6-5	TRBJ2-7	NA	13	NA	CASRFGQTYEQYF	TGTGCCAGCAGGTTCGGACAGACATACGAGCAGTACTTC
TRBV5-1	TRBJ2-3	NA	17	once	CASSLGYRPLRTDTQYF	TGCGCCAGCAGCTTGGGTTACAGGCCCTTACGCACAGATACGCAGTATTTT
TRBV5-1	TRBJ2-1	TRBD2	14	NA	CASSLASGASEQFF	TGCGCCAGCAGCTTGGCTAGCGGGGCCAGCGAGCAGTTCTTC
TRBV7-9	TRBJ2-1	NA	14	NA	CASSPGLGRNEQFF	TGTGCCAGCAGCCCGGGGCTAGGGAGGAATGAGCAGTTCTTC
TRBV11-2	TRBJ1-4	TRBD1	15	NA	CASRLAGQRNEKLFF	TGTGCCAGCAGACTAGCGGGACAGAGGAATGAAAAACTGTTTTTT
TRBV4-1	TRBJ1-6	NA	16	NA	CASSLDTAGNNSPLHF	TGCGCCAGCAGCCTTGACACAGCGGGGAATAATTCACCCCTCCACTTT
TRBV5-1	TRBJ2-2	NA	14	NA	CASSLAGGTGELFF	TGCGCCAGCAGCTTGGCCGGGGGAACCGGGGAGCTGTTTTTT
TRBV7-8	TRBJ1-6	NA	14	NA	CASSAMGQNSPLHF	TGTGCCAGCAGCGCAATGGGACAAAATTCACCCCTCCACTTT
TRBV27	TRBJ2-7	NA	14	NA	CASNFIDSHYEQYF	TGTGCCAGCAATTTTATAGACTCACACTACGAGCAGTACTTC
TRBV19	TRBJ1-4	TRBD1	12	NA	CASRQGGEKLFF	TGTGCCAGTAGACAGGGGGGCGAAAAACTGTTTTTT
TRBV9	TRBJ2-5	TRBD2	16	NA	CASSVGLAQYQETQYF	TGTGCCAGCAGCGTAGGACTAGCGCAGTACCAAGAGACCCAGTACTTC
TRBV25-1	TRBJ1-2	TRBD1	16	NA	CASSGGPGQRYYGYTF	TGTGCCAGCAGTGGGGGACCGGGACAGCGCTACTATGGCTACACCTTC
TRBV5-8	TRBJ2-1	TRBD1	15	few	CASSLVQGAVNEQFF	TGTGCCAGCAGCTTGGTCCAGGGGGCTGTCAATGAGCAGTTCTTC
TRBV6-5	TRBJ1-1	NA	14	NA	CASSLSRGYTEAFF	TGTGCCAGCAGCTTATCCAGGGGCTACACTGAAGCTTTCTTT
TRBV7-9	TRBJ1-2	TRBD1	15	NA	CASSTSGGAYYGYTF	TGTGCCAGCAGCACGTCAGGGGGCGCCTACTATGGCTACACCTTC
TRBV19	TRBJ2-7	NA	13	once	CASSIGSGYEQYF	TGTGCCAGTAGTATAGGATCAGGCTACGAGCAGTACTTC
TRBV5-1	TRBJ1-1	TRBD1	15	NA	CASSSGQAGNTEAFF	TGCGCCAGCAGCTCTGGACAGGCGGGGAACACTGAAGCTTTCTTT
TRBV29-1	TRBJ1-1	TRBD1	14	NA	CSVEDTGGVTEAFF	TGCAGCGTTGAAGATACAGGGGGCGTCACTGAAGCTTTCTTT
TRBV27	TRBJ2-2	NA	16	NA	CASSFVGGANTGELFF	TGTGCCAGCAGTTTTGTAGGGGGTGCGAACACCGGGGAGCTGTTTTTT
TRBV28	TRBJ2-3	NA	13	NA	CASSQPVAGTQYF	TGTGCCAGCAGCCAGCCAGTCGCGGGAACGCAGTATTTT
TRBV19	TRBJ1-6	TRBD1	13	NA	CASTTGGILPLHF	TGTGCCAGTACGACAGGGGGGATTTTACCCCTCCACTTT
TRBV28	TRBJ2-2	NA	15	NA	CASSLSLGGSGELFF	TGTGCCAGCAGTTTAAGTCTCGGGGGATCGGGGGAGCTGTTTTTT
TRBV2	TRBJ2-7	TRBD2	15	NA	CASSEAGEFNHEQYF	TGTGCCAGCAGTGAGGCGGGAGAGTTTAACCACGAGCAGTACTTC
TRBV5-6	TRBJ2-1	NA	12	few	CASAESYNEQFF	TGTGCCAGCGCGGAGAGCTACAATGAGCAGTTCTTC
TRBV27	TRBJ1-6	NA	14	NA	CASSSGLRNSPLHF	TGTGCCAGCAGTTCCGGACTGAGGAATTCACCCCTCCACTTT
TRBV7-2	TRBJ2-1	NA	12	NA	CASSSRGSEQFF	TGTGCCAGCAGCTCACGGGGGAGTGAGCAGTTCTTC
TRBV9	TRBJ2-2	NA	15	few	CASSGGNRGGGELFF	TGTGCCAGCAGCGGGGGAAACAGGGGAGGCGGGGAGCTGTTTTTT
TRBV4-1	TRBJ2-7	TRBD1	14	few	CASSPGQGSGEQYF	TGCGCCAGCAGCCCGGGACAGGGAAGTGGCGAGCAGTACTTC
TRBV6-6	TRBJ1-1	NA	14	NA	CASSYSEDYTEAFF	TGTGCCAGCAGTTACTCCGAGGACTACACTGAAGCTTTCTTT
TRBV30	TRBJ1-5	TRBD1	13	NA	CAWSLQGSKPQHF	TGTGCCTGGTCTTTACAGGGGAGCAAGCCCCAGCATTTT
TRBV11-3	TRBJ2-2	TRBD2	17	NA	CASSSSLAGSNTGELFF	TGTGCCAGCAGCTCCTCTCTAGCGGGATCGAACACCGGGGAGCTGTTTTTT
TRBV5-1	TRBJ1-6	NA	15	NA	CASSPGYSTNSPLHF	TGCGCCAGCAGCCCGGGTTACTCCACTAATTCACCCCTCCACTTT
TRBV4-2	TRBJ2-7	TRBD2	17	NA	CASSQEGLAGLIYEQYF	TGTGCCAGCAGCCAAGAGGGACTAGCGGGACTAATCTACGAGCAGTACTTC
TRBV6-5	TRBJ2-1	TRBD2	16	NA	CASSYSTSGGNNEQFF	TGTGCCAGCAGTTACTCAACTAGCGGGGGAAACAATGAGCAGTTCTTC
TRBV18	TRBJ2-5	NA	13	NA	CASSLGEQETQYF	TGTGCCAGCTCACTTGGGGAGCAAGAGACCCAGTACTTC
TRBV19	TRBJ1-1	NA	12	NA	CASSNAGTEAFF	TGTGCCAGTAGTAATGCGGGCACTGAAGCTTTCTTT
TRBV28	TRBJ1-5	NA	10	few	CASSYQPQHF	TGTGCCAGTTCCTATCAGCCCCAGCATTTT
TRBV18	TRBJ1-4	NA	14	NA	CASSEPGGGGKLFF	TGTGCCAGCTCGGAACCGGGGGGCGGAGGAAAACTGTTTTTT
TRBV5-5	TRBJ2-7	TRBD2	15	once	CASSLRTSEVREQYF	TGTGCCAGCAGCTTAAGGACTAGCGAGGTGAGAGAGCAGTACTTC
TRBV7-9	TRBJ2-3	TRBD2	16	once	CASSQTAGGPSSTQYF	TGTGCCAGCAGCCAGACCGCGGGGGGGCCCTCTTCTACGCAGTATTTT
TRBV6-5	TRBJ1-4	NA	14	NA	CASSDYGRGEKLFF	TGTGCCAGCAGTGACTATGGAAGAGGGGAAAAACTGTTTTTT
TRBV6-5	TRBJ2-7	TRBD1	15	NA	CASSWDRALGNEQYF	TGTGCCAGCAGTTGGGACAGGGCCCTCGGGAACGAGCAGTACTTC
TRBV19	TRBJ2-7	TRBD2	15	NA	CASGGTGTSAYEQYF	TGTGCCAGTGGGGGAACCGGGACTAGCGCCTACGAGCAGTACTTC
TRBV5-1	TRBJ1-5	NA	14	NA	CASRPGYSNQPQHF	TGCGCCAGCAGGCCAGGGTACAGCAATCAGCCCCAGCATTTT
TRBV7-8	TRBJ2-3	TRBD2	17	NA	CASSLAGLAGGTDTQYF	TGTGCCAGCAGCTTAGCGGGACTAGCGGGAGGGACAGATACGCAGTATTTT
TRBV7-9	TRBJ2-7	TRBD2	12	once	CASTGGGGEQYF	TGTGCCAGCACCGGCGGGGGAGGGGAGCAGTACTTC
TRBV18	TRBJ2-7	NA	17	NA	CASSPIDSSDGLTEQYF	TGTGCCAGCTCACCAATAGATTCTAGCGATGGCCTCACGGAGCAGTACTTC
TRBV2	TRBJ2-7	TRBD2	14	NA	CASSGLAGYYEQYF	TGTGCCAGCTCAGGACTAGCGGGATATTACGAGCAGTACTTC
TRBV6-5	TRBJ2-7	NA	14	once	CASSYSLDFSEQYF	TGTGCCAGCAGTTACTCTCTGGACTTCTCGGAGCAGTACTTC
TRBV28	TRBJ2-2	TRBD2	16	once	CASSNPGLAGRGELFF	TGTGCCAGCAGCAATCCGGGACTAGCGGGAAGGGGGGAGCTGTTTTTT
TRBV5-1	TRBJ1-2	NA	14	NA	CASSLSGDNYGYTF	TGCGCCAGCAGCTTGTCAGGGGATAACTATGGCTACACCTTC
TRBV27	TRBJ1-2	NA	14	NA	CASSFLQGNYGYTF	TGTGCCAGCAGTTTTCTACAGGGCAACTATGGCTACACCTTC
TRBV25-1	TRBJ2-3	TRBD2	16	once	CASSPSLAGVTDTQYF	TGTGCCAGCAGCCCTTCTTTAGCGGGGGTCACAGATACGCAGTATTTT
TRBV7-8	TRBJ1-5	NA	14	NA	CASSLLRFNQPQHF	TGTGCCAGCAGCTTGTTACGGTTCAATCAGCCCCAGCATTTT
TRBV4-1	TRBJ1-3	NA	18	NA	CASSQERGTRASGNTIYF	TGCGCCAGCAGCCAGGAAAGGGGGACACGGGCCTCTGGAAACACCATATATTTT